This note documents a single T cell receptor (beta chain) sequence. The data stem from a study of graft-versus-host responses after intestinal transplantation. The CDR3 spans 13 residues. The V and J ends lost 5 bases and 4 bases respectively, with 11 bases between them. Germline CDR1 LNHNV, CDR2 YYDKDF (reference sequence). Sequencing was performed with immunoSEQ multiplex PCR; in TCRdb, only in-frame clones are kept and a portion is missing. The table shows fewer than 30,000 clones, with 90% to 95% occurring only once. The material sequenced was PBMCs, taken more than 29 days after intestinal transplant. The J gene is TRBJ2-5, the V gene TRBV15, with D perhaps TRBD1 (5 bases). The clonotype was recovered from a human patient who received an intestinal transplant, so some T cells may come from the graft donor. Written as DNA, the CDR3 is TGTGCCACCAGCGGTCGACAGCTAGAGACCCAGTACTTC. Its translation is CATSGRQLETQYF.